This T cell receptor beta chain was obtained from a study of T cell changes during pregnancy in multiple sclerosis. This clone was seen only once. This CDR3 region has 12 residues. CDR1 and CDR2 from the germline V gene are MNHNY and SVGAGI (reference sequence). With 8 bases removed from V and 0 bases from J, the gap between germline ends came to 5 bases. TCRdb's copy holds only in-frame clones and misses some; the assay was immunoSEQ multiplex PCR. The table includes about 39,000 clones, 94% detected once. The V call is TRBV6-6, the J call TRBJ1-5; D is unclear. The material sequenced was CD4+ T cells from peripheral blood mononuclear cells, taken after pregnancy. The TCR comes from a female donor with multiple sclerosis, enrolled in a pregnancy study. The CDR3 loop reads CASDYSNQPQHF. CDR3 in DNA: TGTGCCAGCGACTATAGCAATCAGCCCCAGCATTTT.